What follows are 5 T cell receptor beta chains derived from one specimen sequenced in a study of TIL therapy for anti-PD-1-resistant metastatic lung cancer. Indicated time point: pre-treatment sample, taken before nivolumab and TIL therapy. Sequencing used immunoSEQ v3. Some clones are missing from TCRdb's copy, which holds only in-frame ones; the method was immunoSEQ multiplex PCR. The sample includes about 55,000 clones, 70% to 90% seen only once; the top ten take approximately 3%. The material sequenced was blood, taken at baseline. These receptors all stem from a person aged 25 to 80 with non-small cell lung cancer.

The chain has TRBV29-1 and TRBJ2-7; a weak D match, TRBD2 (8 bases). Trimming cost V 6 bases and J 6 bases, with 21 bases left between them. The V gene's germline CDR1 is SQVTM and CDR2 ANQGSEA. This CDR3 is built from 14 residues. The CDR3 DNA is TGCAGCGTAGTACAGGGGAAGAGCGGGGGCGAGCAGTACTTC. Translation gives CSVVQGKSGGEQYF.

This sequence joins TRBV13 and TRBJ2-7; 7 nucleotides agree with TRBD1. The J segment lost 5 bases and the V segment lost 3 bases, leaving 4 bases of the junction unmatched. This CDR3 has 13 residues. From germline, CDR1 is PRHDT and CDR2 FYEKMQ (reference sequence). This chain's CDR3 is CASSLTGSHEQYF. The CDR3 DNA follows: TGTGCCAGCAGCTTGACAGGGAGCCACGAGCAGTACTTC.

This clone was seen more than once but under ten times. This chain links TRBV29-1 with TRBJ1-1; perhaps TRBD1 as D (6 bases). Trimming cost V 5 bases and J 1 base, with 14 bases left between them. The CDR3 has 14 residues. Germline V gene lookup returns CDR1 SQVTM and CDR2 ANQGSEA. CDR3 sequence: CSVSTDSWNTEAFF. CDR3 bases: TGCAGCGTTTCTACGGACAGCTGGAACACTGAAGCTTTCTTT.

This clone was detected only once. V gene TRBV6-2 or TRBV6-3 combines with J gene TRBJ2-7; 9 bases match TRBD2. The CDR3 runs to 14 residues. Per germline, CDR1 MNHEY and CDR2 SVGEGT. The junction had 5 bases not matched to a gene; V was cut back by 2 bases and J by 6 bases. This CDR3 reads CASSYSGTSPEQYF. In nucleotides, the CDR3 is TGTGCCAGCAGTTACAGCGGGACTAGCCCCGAGCAGTACTTC.

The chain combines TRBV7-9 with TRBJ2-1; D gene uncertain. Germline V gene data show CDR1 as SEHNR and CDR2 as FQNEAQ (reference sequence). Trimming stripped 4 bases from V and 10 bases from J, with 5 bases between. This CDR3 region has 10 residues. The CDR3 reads CASSYVEQFF. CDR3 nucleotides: TGTGCCAGCAGCTATGTAGAGCAGTTCTTC.